Here is one TCR beta chain with its context. The antigen is undetermined. These data originate in a study of T cell responses to AZD1222 COVID-19 vaccine. Study-level points and caveats: The sample set comprised mostly white British donors with more females, and clonal diversity was possibly underestimated.

Data came from immunoSEQ multiplex PCR; TCRdb stores just in-frame clones and leaves some out. The repertoire has more than 90,000 clones, over 75% of them found once; the top ten carry 16%. Germline V gives CDR1 LGHNT, CDR2 FRNRAP. J gave up 1 base and V 6 bases, and 2 bases lay outside the gene matches. The CDR3 loop spans 13 amino acids. The sample here was peripheral blood, taken on day 0 of AZD1222 vaccination. J is TRBJ1-1 and V is TRBV12-5; 7 positions agree with TRBD1. The source is an adult in good health. This CDR3 is CASGRDRNTEAFF. The CDR3 nucleotides are TGTGCTAGTGGCCGGGACAGGAACACTGAAGCTTTCTTT.